The 8 T cell receptor beta chains reported below all come from one sample, sequenced in a study of T cells in Graves' hyperthyroidism and ophthalmopathy. Amplification of TCR beta CDR3 regions used RNA as the template. TCR CDR3 underwent first-round RT-PCR with the HTBI primer set. TCRdb analysed the multiplex PCR reads with MiXCR anew, one entry per CDR3 protein. The sample consists of more than 450,000 distinct CDR3 sequences, 14% of them appearing once. The sample comprised blood. The receptors come from a woman aged 35 to 49 with Graves' hyperthyroidism.

At least ten counts were recorded for this clonotype. The CDR3 region has the DNA TGTGCCAGCGATGTGGGAGGACGCTTCTACAATGAGCAGTTCTTC. Encoded protein: CASDVGGRFYNEQFF. The rearrangement uses TRBV28 and TRBJ2-1; D is possibly TRBD2 (6 bases). The CDR3 consists of 15 residues. The V gene's germline CDR1 is MDHEN and CDR2 SYDVKM. Trimming stripped 8 bases from V and 3 bases from J, with 17 bases between.

This clonotype has a count of ten or more. The chain combines TRBV28 with TRBJ1-5; 8 bases are shared with TRBD1. The CDR3 sequence is 11 residues long. The junction had 1 base not matched to a gene; V was cut back by 6 bases and J by 9 bases. In germline, CDR1 is MDHEN, CDR2 SYDVKM. CDR3 residues: CASRTGGPQHF. The CDR3 coding sequence is TGTGCCAGCAGAACAGGGGGGCCCCAGCATTTT. Looking up the rest from reference TRBV28 and TRBJ1-5 gives the full variable domain: DVKVTQSSRYLVKRTGEKVFLECVQDMDHENMFWYRQDPGLGLRLIYFSYDVKMKEKGDIPEGYSVSREKKERFSLILESASTNQTSMYLCASRTGGPQHFGDGTRLSIL.

This clonotype has a handful of counts. This sequence joins TRBV6-5 and TRBJ2-7; D gene unclear. CDR1 and CDR2 from the germline V gene are MNHEY and SVGAGI. This CDR3 comprises 12 residues. Trimming removed 1 base from V and 3 bases from J, with 4 bases in between. This CDR3 is CASSYWGYEQYF. CDR3 bases: TGTGCCAGCAGTTACTGGGGCTACGAGCAGTACTTC.

The rearrangement joins TRBV19 to TRBJ2-1; TRBD2 aligns across 8 bases. This CDR3 contains 15 residues. Per the germline V gene, CDR1 is LNHDA and CDR2 is SQIVND (reference sequence). The V gene end was trimmed by 7 bases and the J gene end by 0 bases; junction bases not matched to a gene: 5. CDR3 sequence (DNA): TGTGCCAGTACCCAGCTAGCGGGCTCCTACAATGAGCAGTTCTTC. Its translation is CASTQLAGSYNEQFF.

There are many counts of this clonotype. The chain has TRBV28 and TRBJ2-3, with D possibly being TRBD1 (6 bases). V was pared by 5 bases and J by 6 bases, with 18 bases between. Germline CDR1 MDHEN, CDR2 SYDVKM. The CDR3 totals 15 residues. The CDR3: CASSPQGFNADTQYF. The CDR3 DNA reads as TGTGCCAGCAGTCCGCAGGGGTTTAACGCTGATACGCAGTATTTT.

This clonotype was observed at least ten times. The V call is TRBV11-2, the J call TRBJ2-7; TRBD1 or TRBD2 may be the D gene (6 bases each). Germline loops: CDR1 SGHAT, CDR2 FQNNGV. This CDR3 is 13 amino acids long. Trimming removed 5 bases at V and 6 bases at J, with 14 bases between. CDR3 nucleotide sequence: TGTGCCAGCAGCGTAAGAAGGGGGGTCGAGCAGTACTTC. Its protein is CASSVRRGVEQYF.

This clonotype was detected ten times or more. The rearrangement links TRBV7-9 to TRBJ2-1; 11 bases align to TRBD2. The ends lost 7 bases at V and 7 bases at J; junction bases unmatched: 21. This CDR3 is built from 19 residues. The germline V gene has CDR1 SEHNR and CDR2 FQNEAQ (reference sequence). CDR3 protein: CASKTRVGMASGRRNEQFF. CDR3 DNA: TGTGCCAGCAAAACTCGGGTAGGCATGGCTAGCGGGAGGAGGAATGAGCAGTTCTTC.

This clonotype showed up many times. The V gene is TRBV5-6, the J gene TRBJ2-3, with D maybe TRBD2 (6 bases). The CDR3 consists of 13 residues. Looked up from germline, CDR1 is SGHDT and CDR2 is YYEEEE. The CDR3 sequence is CASMWEGTDTQYF. As DNA, the CDR3 is TGTGCATCGATGTGGGAGGGCACAGATACGCAGTATTTT.